Below are 27 T cell receptor beta chains sequenced from a single sample in a study of regulatory T cells in long-lasting Graves disease. Arm-PCR of CDR3 regions with iRepertoire HTBI primers generated TCR beta libraries. TCRdb re-analysed the multiplex PCR reads in MiXCR, keeping a single row per CDR3 protein. Of roughly 520,000 distinct CDR3 sequences listed, more than 10% are singletons. The time point denotes: newly diagnosed GD, antithyroid drugs for less than 3 months. Extracted PBMC RNA gave rise to the TCR library. This same sample was also taken into another study, of T cells in Graves' hyperthyroidism and ophthalmopathy.

The starting material was peripheral blood mononuclear cells (PBMCs), obtained at new diagnosis, from a patient treated with antithyroid drugs. These receptors all stem from a woman aged 30 to 39 with Graves disease.

This clonotype was counted a few times. The rearrangement uses TRBV14 and TRBJ2-1, with D possibly matching TRBD1 (6 bases). There are 14 residues in the CDR3. Germline loops: CDR1 SGHDN, CDR2 FVKESK. The V and J ends lost 4 bases and 7 bases respectively, with 14 bases between them. The CDR3, as DNA: TGTGCCAGCAGCCGCCTAGTCCAGGGGAATGAGCAGTTCTTC. Protein product: CASSRLVQGNEQFF.

This clonotype was recorded many times. CDR3 amino acids: CASSYSTGNTEAFF. In DNA form, the CDR3 reads TGTGCCAGCAGTTACTCGACAGGGAACACTGAAGCTTTCTTT. V gene TRBV6-2 or TRBV6-3 combines with J gene TRBJ1-1; D is perhaps TRBD1 (6 bases). The germline V and J ends were trimmed by 0 bases and 1 base, with 6 bases remaining between them. CDR1 and CDR2 (germline): MNHEY, SVGEGT. The CDR3 contains 14 residues.

V is TRBV29-1 and J is TRBJ2-1; 9 bases map to TRBD1. CDR1 SQVTM and CDR2 ANQGSEA come from the germline V gene. V dropped 5 bases and J dropped 9; count of bases not matched to a gene: 11. CDR3 length equals 14 residues. In nucleotides, the CDR3 is TGCAGCGTTCCCGGACAGGGGCTACATGTTGAGCAGTTCTTC. It yields the protein CSVPGQGLHVEQFF.

Many counts were recorded for this clonotype. The chain links TRBV30 to TRBJ1-5; the match to TRBD1 covers 10 bases. Germline CDR1 reads GTSNPN; CDR2 reads SVGIG (reference sequence). Unmatched junction bases numbered 6, after V lost 5 bases and J lost 8 bases. The CDR3 loop spans 13 amino acids. The CDR3, as DNA: TGTGCCTGGGGCCGGGACAGGGGTGAGCCCCAGCATTTT. Translation gives CAWGRDRGEPQHF.

With regard to this clonotype: This clone may be a read error of a much larger clone one base away. V gene TRBV9 combines with J gene TRBJ2-7; 13 bases fit TRBD2. Losses at the gene ends were 0 bases for V and 7 bases for J; bases not matched to a gene: 7. Germline assignment: CDR1 SGDLS and CDR2 YYNGEE. CDR3 length: 16 residues. As DNA, the CDR3 is TGTGCCAGCAGCGTAGCCCTGGGACTAGCGGGGAATGAGCAGTACTTC. Protein sequence: CASSVALGLAGNEQYF.

The table lists this clonotype with a few counts. The chain has TRBV20-1 and TRBJ2-2; 11 bases line up with TRBD2. Germline trimming cut 3 bases from V and 6 bases from J; bases unmatched to any gene: 3. Germline lookup yields CDR1 DFQATT and CDR2 SNEGSKA (reference sequence). CDR3 length: 14 amino acids. This chain's CDR3 is CSASRLAGPGELFF. CDR3 nucleotides: TGCAGTGCTAGCCGACTAGCGGGGCCCGGGGAGCTGTTTTTT.

Ten or more counts support this clonotype. The rearrangement uses TRBV18 and TRBJ2-6; 11 nucleotides agree with TRBD1. The CDR3 contains 17 residues. In germline, CDR1 is KGHSH, CDR2 LQKENI. With 0 bases clipped from V and 2 bases from J, the junction kept 0 bases outside the gene matches. The CDR3 DNA follows: TGTGCCAGCTCACCACCGGGACAGGGGGCTGGGGCCAACGTCCTGACTTTC. Its protein product is CASSPPGQGAGANVLTF.

This clonotype was picked up many times. V usage is TRBV3-1 and J usage is TRBJ2-5; TRBD1 is a possible D gene (5 bases). This CDR3 comprises 13 residues. CDR1 LGHDT and CDR2 YNNKEL come from the germline V gene (reference sequence). The ends were cut back, 2 bases at V and 4 bases at J, with 8 bases in the middle. CDR3 in DNA: TGTGCCAGCAGCCAAAGGGGCATAGAGACCCAGTACTTC. It specifies CASSQRGIETQYF.

This clonotype was observed many times. This chain joins TRBV6-1 and TRBJ2-5; D is undetermined. Germline-derived CDR1 and CDR2 are MNHNS and SASEGT. V lost 8 bases and J 4 bases, leaving 14 bases between the germline ends. The CDR3 length is 13 residues. The CDR3 coding sequence is TGTGCCAGCTCAAGGATGGTGACAGAGACCCAGTACTTC. It is translated as CASSRMVTETQYF.

In this sample, this clonotype turned up a few times. The chain combines TRBV4-1 with TRBJ2-7, with 9 nucleotides matching TRBD1. The CDR3 spans 16 residues. Germline V CDR1 and CDR2: MGHRA, YSYEKL. With 1 base clipped from V and 6 bases from J, the junction kept 10 bases outside the gene matches. CDR3 bases: TGCGCCAGCAGCCAAGGTGGGGGACAGGGTAAGGGCGAGCAGTACTTC. Its protein is CASSQGGGQGKGEQYF.

This clonotype was detected only a few times. This rearrangement joins TRBV18 to TRBJ1-5; no clear D gene. Trimming shortened V by 4 bases and J by 3 bases, and 7 bases separated the two germline ends. The CDR3 runs to 13 residues. Germline assignment: CDR1 KGHSH and CDR2 LQKENI. CDR3 coding DNA: TGTGCCAGCTCACGTGGGGACAATCAGCCCCAGCATTTT. Translation: CASSRGDNQPQHF.

At least ten counts were recorded for this clonotype. V usage is TRBV27 and J usage is TRBJ2-2; perhaps TRBD1 as D (5 bases). The V and J ends lost 4 bases and 5 bases respectively, with 8 bases between them. The CDR3 contains 13 residues. Germline V gene lookup returns CDR1 MNHEY and CDR2 SMNVEV (reference sequence). The CDR3 DNA follows: TGTGCCAGCAGTTCCAGGGTAACCGGGGAGCTGTTTTTT. Translated: CASSSRVTGELFF.

This clonotype came up many times. CDR3 DNA sequence: TGTGCCAGCTCACCCACGGACGGCTACGAGCAGTACTTC. This sequence encodes CASSPTDGYEQYF. V usage is TRBV18 and J usage is TRBJ2-7; D call uncertain. Germline loops: CDR1 KGHSH, CDR2 LQKENI. This CDR3 comprises 13 residues. The germline V and J ends were trimmed by 3 bases and 3 bases, with 9 bases remaining between them. Together with reference TRBV18 and TRBJ2-7, the CDR3 gives the full variable domain: NAGVMQNPRHLVRRRGQEARLRCSPMKGHSHVYWYRQLPEEGLKFMVYLQKENIIDESGMPKERFSAEFPKEGPSILRIQQVVRGDSAAYFCASSPTDGYEQYFGPGTRLTVT.

This clonotype came up many times. At one boundary the junction diverges from the germline segment, which might be a read error. The rearrangement links TRBV12-3 or TRBV12-4 to TRBJ2-5; 8 bases align to TRBD2. The CDR3 contains 14 residues. The CDR3 region is CASSIAGLGETQYF. The CDR3 DNA follows: TGTGCCAGCAGTATAGCGGGACTAGGAGAGACCCAGTACTTC.

Ten or more counts support this clonotype. This rearrangement joins TRBV10-3 to TRBJ2-7, with 9 bases aligning to TRBD2. The germline CDR1 and CDR2 sequences are ENHRY and SYGVKD. Trimming removed 5 bases from V and 2 bases from J; junction bases left unmatched: 4. This CDR3 spans 14 amino acids. In DNA, the CDR3 is TGTGCCATCAGTAGTAGCGGGAGCCCCTACGAGCAGTACTTC. Its protein product is CAISSSGSPYEQYF.

The sample holds many counts of this clonotype. The rearrangement links TRBV7-2 to TRBJ1-2; D gene uncertain. Per germline, CDR1 SGHTA and CDR2 FQGNSA. The CDR3 covers 12 residues. Trimming left V 5 bases short and J 6 bases short, with 10 bases between. The chain's CDR3 is CASSPFQNGYTF. The DNA for the CDR3 is TGTGCCAGCAGCCCCTTCCAAAATGGCTACACCTTC.

This clonotype was counted between two and nine times. This sequence joins TRBV3-1 and TRBJ2-7, with D perhaps given as TRBD1 or TRBD2 (5 bases each). The CDR3 runs to 12 residues. Germline lookup yields CDR1 LGHDT and CDR2 YNNKEL (reference sequence). Trimming shortened V by 3 bases and J by 5 bases, and 8 bases separated the two germline ends. The CDR3 here is CASSHWGNEQYF. CDR3 DNA: TGTGCCAGCAGCCATTGGGGGAACGAGCAGTACTTC.

Turning to this clonotype: Just one base apart from a much larger clone, this may be a read error. The V call is TRBV28, the J call TRBJ2-7, with a tentative D call TRBD1 (5 bases). CDR1 MDHEN and CDR2 SYDVKM come from the germline V gene. The V gene lost 1 base and the J gene lost 10 bases, with 20 bases spanning the gap. CDR3 length: 15 amino acids. The CDR3 nucleotides are TGTGCCAGCAGTTTATCCAGGGCCCCGACCGGCGATCAGTACTTC. This codes for CASSLSRAPTGDQYF.

CDR3 sequence reads: CASTPAWTTNGTDTQYF. The CDR3 bases are TGTGCCAGCACGCCCGCGTGGACCACCAACGGCACAGATACGCAGTATTTT. This chain uses TRBV6-2 or TRBV6-3 with TRBJ2-3; D not resolved. The V gene lost 7 bases and the J gene lost 1 base, with 21 bases spanning the gap. The CDR3 consists of 17 residues. Germline assignment: CDR1 MNHEY and CDR2 SVGEGT.

Comment on this clonotype: Just one base apart from a much larger clone, this may be a read error. Here the CDR3 omits its conserved ending phenylalanine or tryptophan, so a read error is the likely source. V gene TRBV7-2 combines with J gene TRBJ2-1; TRBD2 agrees at 10 bases. Trimming took 5 bases from V and 7 from J; bases not matched to a gene: 11. From germline, CDR1 is SGHTA and CDR2 FQGNSA. The CDR3 is 16 amino acids. CDR3 sequence reads: CASSTGTSANLNEQFS. CDR3 DNA: TGTGCCAGCAGCACCGGGACTAGCGCCAATTTAAATGAGCAGTTCTCC.

This clonotype was seen at least ten times. Here the CDR3 DNA reads TGCAGTGCGGGAGCTAGCACAGATACGCAGTATTTT. Translated, it gives CSAGASTDTQYF. The genes are TRBV20-1 and TRBJ2-3; a weak D match, TRBD2 (5 bases). Looked up from germline, CDR1 is DFQATT and CDR2 is SNEGSKA (reference sequence). V was cut by 6 bases and J by 0 bases, with 7 bases left in between. The CDR3 contains 12 residues.

Comment on this clonotype: A clone one base away is much larger, so this may be a read error. The CDR3, as DNA: TGCAGTGCTGAACCCGCATTAGGAACCCCGGGGCAAGAGACCCAGTTCTTC. Its protein is CSAEPALGTPGQETQFF. This sequence joins TRBV20-1 and TRBJ2-1; possibly TRBD1 or TRBD2 for D (5 bases each). V lost 5 bases and J lost 13, with 33 bases in between. Germline values: CDR1 DFQATT, CDR2 SNEGSKA (reference sequence). This CDR3 is 17 amino acids long.

This clonotype was recorded many times. CDR3 coding DNA: TGTGCCAGCAGTTACCGGGACGGTCGGGATACGCAGTATTTT. It encodes CASSYRDGRDTQYF. This chain uses TRBV6-2 or TRBV6-3 with TRBJ2-3; perhaps D is TRBD1 or TRBD2 (5 bases each). V shed 2 bases and J shed 6 bases, with 12 bases lying between them. The CDR3 consists of 14 residues. Germline-derived CDR1 and CDR2 are MNHEY and SVGEGT.

This clonotype came up many times. The chain has TRBV27 and TRBJ2-7; 9 bases fit TRBD1. The germline V gene has CDR1 MNHEY and CDR2 SMNVEV (reference sequence). The CDR3 consists of 17 residues. V shed 2 bases and J 3 bases; nucleotides not matched to a gene: 11. Here the CDR3 reads CASSLGPRDRANYEQYF. The DNA of the CDR3 is TGTGCCAGCAGTTTAGGCCCCCGGGACAGGGCCAACTACGAGCAGTACTTC.

In this sample, this clonotype turned up a few times. The chain combines TRBV20-1 with TRBJ2-3; no clear D. The germline V gene has CDR1 DFQATT and CDR2 SNEGSKA (reference sequence). This CDR3 has 14 residues. The V end was cut by 0 bases, the J end by 1 base, with 8 bases between. The CDR3 protein is CSARDPRRTDTQYF. In nucleotides, the CDR3 is TGCAGTGCTAGAGATCCGCGGCGCACAGATACGCAGTATTTT.

The V and J genes are TRBV6-2 or TRBV6-3 and TRBJ1-3; no reliable D call. The CDR3 covers 15 residues. Trimming pared 6 bases from V and 3 bases from J, leaving 15 bases between. Germline CDR1 reads MNHEY; CDR2 reads SVGEGT. CDR3 amino acids: CASSRGEGRGNTIYF. The CDR3 DNA is TGTGCCAGCAGCCGCGGTGAGGGCCGTGGAAACACCATATATTTT.

There are many counts of this clonotype. The rearrangement joins TRBV11-1 to TRBJ2-1; the D is unclear. Trimming pared 1 base from V and 0 bases from J, leaving 7 bases between. The CDR3 consists of 15 residues. Germline V gene data show CDR1 as SGHAT and CDR2 as FQDESV (reference sequence). CDR3 coding DNA: TGTGCCAGCAGCTTAGATCACAGCTCCTACAATGAGCAGTTCTTC. Translated: CASSLDHSSYNEQFF.